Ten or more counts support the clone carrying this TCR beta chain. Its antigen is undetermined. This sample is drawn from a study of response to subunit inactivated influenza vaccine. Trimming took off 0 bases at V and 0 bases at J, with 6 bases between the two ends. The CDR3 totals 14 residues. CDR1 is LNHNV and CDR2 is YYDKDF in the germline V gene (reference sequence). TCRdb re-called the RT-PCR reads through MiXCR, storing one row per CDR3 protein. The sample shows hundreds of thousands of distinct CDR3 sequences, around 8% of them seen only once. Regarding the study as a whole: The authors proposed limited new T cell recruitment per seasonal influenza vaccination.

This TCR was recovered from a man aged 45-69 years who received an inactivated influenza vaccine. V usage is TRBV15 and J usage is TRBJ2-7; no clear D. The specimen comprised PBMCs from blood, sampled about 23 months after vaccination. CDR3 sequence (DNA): TGTGCCACCAGCAGAGAGGACGGCTCCTACGAGCAGTACTTC. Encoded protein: CATSREDGSYEQYF.